The 9 T cell receptor beta chains below were found in one sample sequenced in a study of T cell responses to AZD1222 COVID-19 vaccine. Data came from immunoSEQ multiplex PCR; TCRdb stores just in-frame clones and leaves some out. Counted here are about 97,000 clones, around 90% occurring once; the ten biggest clones make up 7.5%. The sample in question was peripheral blood, obtained on day 0 of AZD1222 vaccination. These TCRs come from an adult in good health.

V gene TRBV10-3 combines with J gene TRBJ2-6; no clear D. Trimming took off 6 bases at V and 0 bases at J, with 6 bases between the two ends. CDR3 length: 14 amino acids. Germline values: CDR1 ENHRY, CDR2 SYGVKD. The CDR3 DNA reads as TGTGCCATCAGCCCAGCCTCTGGGGCCAACGTCCTGACTTTC. Its protein product is CAISPASGANVLTF.

The V and J genes are TRBV28 and TRBJ2-7, with 10 bases fitting TRBD1. The CDR3 extends over 18 amino acids. J lost 1 base, V lost 5 bases, and 14 bases had no gene match. Germline-derived CDR1 and CDR2 are MDHEN and SYDVKM. The chain's CDR3 is CASSPHALGQGTSYEQYF. In DNA, the CDR3 is TGTGCCAGCAGTCCACATGCCTTGGGACAGGGGACGTCCTACGAGCAGTACTTC.

The rearrangement uses TRBV5-1 and TRBJ2-7, with 8 bases identical to TRBD2. Germline V lookup: CDR1 SGHRS, CDR2 YFSETQ. After removal of 4 bases from V and 6 bases from J, the junction contained 9 bases not matched to a gene. The CDR3 is 14 residues long. In DNA form, the CDR3 reads TGCGCCAGCAGCGGAACGGGAGGGCCGAGCGAGCAGTACTTC. Translation: CASSGTGGPSEQYF.

The chain combines TRBV6-5 with TRBJ1-2, with D possibly being TRBD1 (6 bases). The length of the CDR3 is 14 residues. Germline values: CDR1 MNHEY, CDR2 SVGAGI. Trimming pared 2 bases from V and 2 bases from J, leaving 9 bases between. The DNA for the CDR3 is TGTGCCAGCAGTTACACTCAGGGGAACTATGGCTACACCTTC. It yields the protein CASSYTQGNYGYTF.

The rearrangement links TRBV3-1 (or the pseudogene TRBV3-2) to TRBJ1-1; D is possibly TRBD1 (5 bases). Germline CDR1 and CDR2: LGHDT and YNNKEL (reference sequence). CDR3 length equals 14 residues. V dropped 1 base and J dropped 5 bases, with 11 bases sitting between them. Written as DNA, the CDR3 is TGTGCCAGCAGCCAAGGCTATGGGGGAACTGAAGCTTTCTTT. This translates into CASSQGYGGTEAFF.

For this clone: A read error may explain this, as a much larger clone is one base away. This rearrangement joins TRBV7-9 to TRBJ2-2; D remains ambiguous. The germline V gene has CDR1 SEHNR and CDR2 FQNEAQ (reference sequence). The germline V and J ends were trimmed by 1 base and 1 base, with 4 bases remaining between them. This CDR3 spans 14 amino acids. The CDR3 coding sequence is TGTGCCAGCAGCTTAGAGGGGAACACCGGGGAGCTGTTTTTT. This gives the protein CASSLEGNTGELFF.

CDR3 sequence: CASSLVGQGNGYTF. The CDR3 DNA reads TGTGCCAGCAGCTTAGTAGGACAGGGAAATGGCTACACCTTC. The V call is TRBV7-9, the J call TRBJ1-2; TRBD1 matches 8 bases. The CDR3 runs 14 residues. The trim removed 1 base at V and 6 bases at J, leaving 4 bases unmatched. The germline CDR1 and CDR2 sequences are SEHNR and FQNEAQ (reference sequence).

The CDR3 protein is CASSAKTGFSYEQYF. CDR3 sequence (DNA): TGTGCCAGCAGCGCAAAGACAGGTTTCTCCTACGAGCAGTACTTC. The rearrangement joins TRBV5-4 to TRBJ2-7; possibly TRBD1 for D (6 bases). In germline, CDR1 is SGHNT, CDR2 YYREEE (reference sequence). The CDR3 covers 15 residues. Between the trimmed V and J ends, which lost 4 bases and 0 bases, there was a span of 14 bases.

The J gene is TRBJ2-5, the V gene TRBV5-3; D is perhaps TRBD2 (6 bases). TRBV5-3 carries the ORF label, with uncertain function. Trimming stripped 5 bases from V and 0 bases from J, with 17 bases between. The CDR3 covers 16 residues. DNA for the CDR3: TGTGCCAGAAGTCAAGCTCCTAGCGAGAACCAAGAGACCCAGTACTTC. Residues: CARSQAPSENQETQYF.